Following are 5 T cell receptor beta chains from one sample sequenced in a study of blood T cell repertoires in COVID-19. Data came from immunoSEQ multiplex PCR; TCRdb stores just in-frame clones and leaves some out. The table includes over 250,000 clones, roughly 90% detected once. Sequencing was performed on PBMCs or T cells enriched from blood (not recorded which). All receptors derive from a woman aged 25 to 39 who had recovered from COVID-19.

V and J are TRBV19 and TRBJ2-2; 10 bases match TRBD2. Germline lookup yields CDR1 LNHDA and CDR2 SQIVND (reference sequence). CDR3 size: 14 residues. V gave up 10 bases and J gave up 6 bases; unmatched junction bases: 8. The CDR3 loop is CATCTSGMAGELFF. CDR3 DNA sequence: TGTGCCACCTGTACTAGCGGGATGGCCGGGGAGCTGTTTTTT.

This clone was detected a few times. The rearrangement links TRBV30 to TRBJ2-2, with TRBD1 matching 8 bases. The CDR3 is made up of 14 amino acids. Looked up from germline, CDR1 is GTSNPN and CDR2 is SVGIG (reference sequence). V was clipped by 2 bases and J by 4 bases; unmatched bases: 3. CDR3 sequence (DNA): TGTGCCTGGAGTAGGGGGACAGGCACCGGGGAGCTGTTTTTT. This encodes CAWSRGTGTGELFF.

The chain couples TRBV29-1 to TRBJ1-1; 7 bases fit TRBD1. The germline V gene encodes CDR1 SQVTM and CDR2 ANQGSEA. CDR3 length equals 16 residues. V lost 0 bases, J lost 8 bases, and 15 bases stayed unmatched. The CDR3 DNA reads as TGCAGCGTTGAAGAGTATACCAGGGGGTCTAGTAGGGAAGCTTTCTTT. Amino acids: CSVEEYTRGSSREAFF. Full variable domain (rest looked up from reference TRBV29-1 and TRBJ1-1): SAVISQKPSRDICQRGTSLTIQCQVDSQVTMMFWYRQQPGQSLTLIATANQGSEATYESGFVIDKFPISRPNLTFSTLTVSNMSPEDSSIYLCSVEEYTRGSSREAFFGQGTRLTVV.

The CDR3 region has the DNA TGCGCCAGCAGTCAATTTGCGGGGTACGGGAACACCGGGGAGCTGTTTTTT. It is translated as CASSQFAGYGNTGELFF. The chain combines TRBV23-1 with TRBJ2-2; weak D call: TRBD2 (6 bases). TRBV23-1 counts as an open reading frame of uncertain function. V was trimmed by 1 base and J by 1 base, leaving 13 bases between them. The CDR3 sequence is 17 residues long.

The chain uses TRBV6-5 and TRBJ1-4; D not certain. The germline V gene encodes CDR1 MNHEY and CDR2 SVGAGI. The V end lost 0 bases, the J end lost 4 bases, and 9 bases lay between the germline ends. The CDR3 covers 15 residues. CDR3 region: CASSYSTGYNEKLFF. The CDR3 DNA is TGTGCCAGCAGTTACTCAACGGGATATAATGAAAAACTGTTTTTT.